The rows below give T cell receptor beta chains drawn from one sample of a study of shared clonotypes between healthy human individuals. The protocol was immunoSEQ multiplex PCR, while the TCRdb copy is restricted to in-frame clones and leaves out a portion. The sample carries 1.5 million to 1.9 million clones, 95% to 99% recorded once. Source material: naive CD4+ T cells sorted from blood. The receptors originated from a man aged 25-45 years in good health. CDR3s include the opening cysteine and the closing phenylalanine or tryptophan. Each record gives: V gene, J gene, D gene, clone size, CDR3 protein, CDR3 DNA. D genes are given only for firm matches. Clone size is given for some rows only: seen once, a few or many times, or a class if the clone is expanded.

V gene: TRBV5-8; J gene: TRBJ2-5; D gene: TRBD2; clone size: -; CDR3 protein: CASSSGLAGGEETQYF; CDR3 DNA: TGTGCCAGCAGCTCTGGCCTAGCGGGAGGGGAGGAGACCCAGTACTTC
V gene: TRBV10-1; J gene: TRBJ2-5; D gene: -; clone size: once; CDR3 protein: CASSAAPGVRETQYF; CDR3 DNA: TGCGCCAGCAGCGCCGCACCGGGGGTCAGAGAGACCCAGTACTTC
V gene: TRBV28; J gene: TRBJ2-1; D gene: TRBD2; clone size: -; CDR3 protein: CASSRPLGLAGGREQFF; CDR3 DNA: TGTGCCAGCAGTCGTCCCCTGGGACTAGCGGGAGGCCGTGAGCAGTTCTTC
V gene: TRBV7-8; J gene: TRBJ2-3; D gene: -; clone size: -; CDR3 protein: CASTEFPGPRTDTQYF; CDR3 DNA: TGTGCCAGCACCGAGTTCCCGGGCCCTCGCACAGATACGCAGTATTTT
V gene: TRBV7-3; J gene: TRBJ2-1; D gene: -; clone size: -; CDR3 protein: CASSLLGSSYNEQFF; CDR3 DNA: TGTGCCAGCAGCTTACTTGGGAGCTCCTACAATGAGCAGTTCTTC
V gene: TRBV28; J gene: TRBJ2-6; D gene: -; clone size: -; CDR3 protein: CASRGGANVLTF; CDR3 DNA: TGTGCCAGCCGTGGAGGGGCCAACGTCCTGACTTTC
V gene: TRBV29-1; J gene: TRBJ2-5; D gene: -; clone size: -; CDR3 protein: CSVRSGAGMAETQYF; CDR3 DNA: TGCAGCGTTAGATCAGGGGCAGGGATGGCGGAGACCCAGTACTTC
V gene: TRBV5-1; J gene: TRBJ2-1; D gene: TRBD2; clone size: -; CDR3 protein: CATRTSGRYNEQFF; CDR3 DNA: TGCGCCACCAGGACTAGCGGGAGGTACAATGAGCAGTTCTTC
V gene: TRBV4-1; J gene: TRBJ1-1; D gene: TRBD1; clone size: -; CDR3 protein: CASSQALGQRNTEAFF; CDR3 DNA: TGCGCCAGCAGCCAAGCCCTGGGACAGAGGAACACTGAAGCTTTCTTT
V gene: TRBV19; J gene: TRBJ2-1; D gene: TRBD1; clone size: -; CDR3 protein: CASLATDRDNEQFF; CDR3 DNA: TGTGCCAGTTTAGCAACAGACAGGGACAATGAGCAGTTCTTC
V gene: TRBV2; J gene: TRBJ2-7; D gene: TRBD2; clone size: -; CDR3 protein: CASSELAVYEQYF; CDR3 DNA: TGTGCCAGCAGTGAACTAGCGGTCTACGAGCAGTACTTC
V gene: TRBV5-1; J gene: TRBJ1-1; D gene: -; clone size: -; CDR3 protein: CASSPMGRSEAFF; CDR3 DNA: TGCGCCAGCAGCCCTATGGGGCGGTCTGAAGCTTTCTTT
V gene: TRBV6-5; J gene: TRBJ2-7; D gene: -; clone size: -; CDR3 protein: CASSFGGEQYF; CDR3 DNA: TGTGCCAGCAGTTTCGGGGGCGAGCAGTACTTC
V gene: TRBV11-2; J gene: TRBJ2-1; D gene: -; clone size: -; CDR3 protein: CASSLPGTPSYNEQFF; CDR3 DNA: TGTGCCAGCAGCTTACCCGGGACGCCGTCCTACAATGAGCAGTTCTTC
V gene: TRBV2; J gene: TRBJ2-2; D gene: TRBD1; clone size: -; CDR3 protein: CASSGRTGGNTGELFF; CDR3 DNA: TGTGCCAGCAGTGGGCGGACAGGTGGAAACACCGGGGAGCTGTTTTTT
V gene: TRBV20-1; J gene: TRBJ1-2; D gene: -; clone size: -; CDR3 protein: CSATGFASYTF; CDR3 DNA: TGCAGTGCTACCGGATTCGCAAGCTACACCTTC
V gene: TRBV27; J gene: TRBJ2-5; D gene: TRBD2; clone size: -; CDR3 protein: CASSFLLAGGQETQYF; CDR3 DNA: TGTGCCAGCAGTTTCTTGCTAGCGGGGGGACAAGAGACCCAGTACTTC
V gene: TRBV30; J gene: TRBJ2-7; D gene: TRBD2; clone size: -; CDR3 protein: CAWSVGTKYEQYF; CDR3 DNA: TGTGCCTGGAGTGTAGGGACTAAATACGAGCAGTACTTC
V gene: TRBV19; J gene: TRBJ1-2; D gene: -; clone size: -; CDR3 protein: CASSIVRQEYGYTF; CDR3 DNA: TGTGCCAGTAGTATAGTCCGACAGGAATACGGCTACACCTTC
V gene: TRBV27; J gene: TRBJ1-4; D gene: -; clone size: once; CDR3 protein: CADSLGTNEKLFF; CDR3 DNA: TGTGCCGACTCCTTGGGAACTAATGAAAAACTGTTTTTT
V gene: TRBV7-2; J gene: TRBJ2-7; D gene: -; clone size: -; CDR3 protein: CASSYLYEQYF; CDR3 DNA: TGTGCCAGCAGTTATCTTTACGAGCAGTACTTC
V gene: TRBV2; J gene: TRBJ2-7; D gene: -; clone size: -; CDR3 protein: CASRADYSYEQYF; CDR3 DNA: TGTGCCAGCAGGGCAGACTACTCCTACGAGCAGTACTTC
V gene: TRBV14; J gene: TRBJ2-7; D gene: -; clone size: -; CDR3 protein: CASSQGQQGDQYF; CDR3 DNA: TGTGCCAGCAGCCAAGGACAACAGGGCGATCAGTACTTC
V gene: TRBV5-4; J gene: TRBJ2-2; D gene: -; clone size: -; CDR3 protein: CASSPTSGNTGELFF; CDR3 DNA: TGTGCCAGCAGCCCAACTTCAGGGAACACCGGGGAGCTGTTTTTT
V gene: TRBV27; J gene: TRBJ2-7; D gene: -; clone size: -; CDR3 protein: CASSRNPSGTGTYEQYF; CDR3 DNA: TGTGCCAGCAGTCGGAACCCCTCCGGGACGGGGACCTACGAGCAGTACTTC
V gene: TRBV7-2; J gene: TRBJ1-5; D gene: -; clone size: -; CDR3 protein: CASSLTGQGNQPQHF; CDR3 DNA: TGTGCCAGCAGCCTCACGGGGCAGGGCAATCAGCCCCAGCATTTT
V gene: TRBV5-1; J gene: TRBJ1-1; D gene: -; clone size: -; CDR3 protein: CASSLLGQMNTEAFF; CDR3 DNA: TGCGCCAGCAGCTTGTTAGGGCAGATGAACACTGAAGCTTTCTTT
V gene: TRBV27; J gene: TRBJ2-1; D gene: TRBD1; clone size: once; CDR3 protein: CASRQTGGTEQFF; CDR3 DNA: TGTGCCAGCAGACAGACAGGGGGCACTGAGCAGTTCTTC
V gene: TRBV30; J gene: TRBJ2-7; D gene: -; clone size: -; CDR3 protein: CAWSQGGPYEQYF; CDR3 DNA: TGTGCCTGGAGTCAGGGGGGGCCCTACGAGCAGTACTTC
V gene: TRBV27; J gene: TRBJ2-2; D gene: -; clone size: -; CDR3 protein: CASSLLSPGPKNTGELFF; CDR3 DNA: TGTGCCAGCAGTTTATTATCCCCGGGGCCTAAGAACACCGGGGAGCTGTTTTTT
V gene: TRBV6-1; J gene: TRBJ2-2; D gene: -; clone size: -; CDR3 protein: CASRGDSNTGELFF; CDR3 DNA: TGTGCCAGCAGGGGGGACTCTAACACCGGGGAGCTGTTTTTT
V gene: TRBV5-1; J gene: TRBJ1-4; D gene: -; clone size: -; CDR3 protein: CASTREGDNEKLFF; CDR3 DNA: TGCGCCAGCACGAGAGAGGGGGACAATGAAAAACTGTTTTTT
V gene: TRBV7-8; J gene: TRBJ1-2; D gene: TRBD1; clone size: -; CDR3 protein: CASSSDRDQNYGYTF; CDR3 DNA: TGTGCCAGCAGCTCAGACAGGGATCAAAACTATGGCTACACCTTC
V gene: TRBV13; J gene: TRBJ2-7; D gene: -; clone size: -; CDR3 protein: CASSLGLSASYEQYF; CDR3 DNA: TGTGCCAGCAGCTTAGGCCTAAGTGCTTCCTACGAGCAGTACTTC
V gene: TRBV2; J gene: TRBJ2-1; D gene: TRBD2; clone size: -; CDR3 protein: CASSRLAGPPQQFF; CDR3 DNA: TGTGCCAGCAGCCGACTAGCGGGACCTCCTCAGCAGTTCTTC
V gene: TRBV28; J gene: TRBJ1-5; D gene: -; clone size: -; CDR3 protein: CASSPPRNQPQHF; CDR3 DNA: TGTGCCAGCAGTCCCCCCAGGAATCAGCCCCAGCATTTT
V gene: TRBV28; J gene: TRBJ2-1; D gene: TRBD2; clone size: -; CDR3 protein: CASSRSGLAAYNEQFF; CDR3 DNA: TGTGCCAGCAGCCGATCGGGACTAGCGGCCTACAATGAGCAGTTCTTC
V gene: TRBV15; J gene: TRBJ2-1; D gene: -; clone size: -; CDR3 protein: CATSRDRSYNEQFF; CDR3 DNA: TGTGCCACCAGCAGAGACCGCTCCTACAATGAGCAGTTCTTC
V gene: TRBV9; J gene: TRBJ2-7; D gene: -; clone size: -; CDR3 protein: CASSWAGGEQYF; CDR3 DNA: TGTGCCAGCAGCTGGGCTGGTGGCGAGCAGTACTTC
V gene: TRBV19; J gene: TRBJ1-2; D gene: -; clone size: -; CDR3 protein: CASTGRYYGYTF; CDR3 DNA: TGTGCCAGTACCGGACGCTACTATGGCTACACCTTC
V gene: TRBV27; J gene: TRBJ1-2; D gene: -; clone size: -; CDR3 protein: CASSLSGYYGYTF; CDR3 DNA: TGTGCCAGCAGTTTATCCGGGTACTATGGCTACACCTTC
V gene: TRBV2; J gene: TRBJ1-4; D gene: TRBD1; clone size: -; CDR3 protein: CASSYRDRIIATNEKLFF; CDR3 DNA: TGTGCCAGCAGTTATCGGGACAGAATAATTGCAACTAATGAAAAACTGTTTTTT
V gene: TRBV21-1; J gene: TRBJ1-1; D gene: -; clone size: -; CDR3 protein: CASSKSAARVEAFF; CDR3 DNA: TGTGCCAGCAGCAAATCGGCAGCACGGGTTGAAGCTTTCTTT
V gene: TRBV5-4; J gene: TRBJ1-3; D gene: -; clone size: -; CDR3 protein: CASSGTGQELFGNTIYF; CDR3 DNA: TGTGCCAGCAGCGGAACGGGACAAGAATTATTCGGAAACACCATATATTTT
V gene: TRBV6-6; J gene: TRBJ2-7; D gene: -; clone size: -; CDR3 protein: CASSYTQGSVYGEQYF; CDR3 DNA: TGTGCCAGCAGTTACACACAAGGATCAGTGTACGGCGAGCAGTACTTC
V gene: TRBV18; J gene: TRBJ1-2; D gene: TRBD1; clone size: -; CDR3 protein: CASSLKTGGNGYTF; CDR3 DNA: TGTGCCAGCTCACTCAAGACAGGGGGCAATGGCTACACCTTC
V gene: TRBV27; J gene: TRBJ2-3; D gene: TRBD1; clone size: -; CDR3 protein: CASSLSAQGVSTDTQYF; CDR3 DNA: TGTGCCAGCAGTTTATCGGCACAGGGGGTCTCCACAGATACGCAGTATTTT
V gene: TRBV28; J gene: TRBJ1-1; D gene: -; clone size: -; CDR3 protein: CASSLDQTEAFF; CDR3 DNA: TGTGCCAGCAGTTTAGATCAGACTGAAGCTTTCTTT
V gene: TRBV27; J gene: TRBJ2-7; D gene: -; clone size: -; CDR3 protein: CASSLGRGGDEQYF; CDR3 DNA: TGTGCCAGCAGTTTAGGCAGGGGGGGTGACGAGCAGTACTTC
V gene: TRBV5-1; J gene: TRBJ2-1; D gene: -; clone size: once; CDR3 protein: CASSLVGQRTYNEQFF; CDR3 DNA: TGCGCCAGCAGCTTGGTCGGGCAGCGAACCTACAATGAGCAGTTCTTC
V gene: TRBV9; J gene: TRBJ2-5; D gene: TRBD2; clone size: -; CDR3 protein: CASSPLGAGVQETQYF; CDR3 DNA: TGTGCCAGCAGCCCATTAGGTGCGGGAGTACAAGAGACCCAGTACTTC
V gene: TRBV5-1; J gene: TRBJ1-1; D gene: -; clone size: -; CDR3 protein: CASKIRQTNTEAFF; CDR3 DNA: TGCGCCAGCAAAATAAGGCAGACAAACACTGAAGCTTTCTTT
V gene: TRBV19; J gene: TRBJ2-2; D gene: -; clone size: -; CDR3 protein: CASSPGTGELFF; CDR3 DNA: TGTGCCAGTAGTCCGGGCACCGGGGAGCTGTTTTTT
V gene: TRBV30; J gene: TRBJ2-7; D gene: TRBD1; clone size: -; CDR3 protein: CACRGQGKENEQYF; CDR3 DNA: TGTGCCTGTCGGGGACAGGGGAAAGAGAACGAGCAGTACTTC
V gene: TRBV9; J gene: TRBJ2-7; D gene: TRBD2; clone size: -; CDR3 protein: CASSVGLAGGSEQYF; CDR3 DNA: TGTGCCAGCAGCGTAGGCCTAGCGGGAGGGAGCGAGCAGTACTTC
V gene: TRBV18; J gene: TRBJ1-4; D gene: -; clone size: -; CDR3 protein: CASSPLEGVELREKLFF; CDR3 DNA: TGTGCCAGCTCACCACTGGAAGGGGTGGAATTACGTGAAAAACTGTTTTTT
V gene: TRBV13; J gene: TRBJ2-7; D gene: TRBD1; clone size: -; CDR3 protein: CASSAIRDRVYEQYF; CDR3 DNA: TGTGCCAGCAGCGCAATCCGGGACAGGGTATACGAGCAGTACTTC
V gene: TRBV9; J gene: TRBJ2-1; D gene: TRBD2; clone size: -; CDR3 protein: CASSATPLAGNEQFF; CDR3 DNA: TGTGCCAGCAGCGCAACACCACTAGCGGGCAATGAGCAGTTCTTC
V gene: TRBV6-1; J gene: TRBJ2-1; D gene: TRBD1; clone size: -; CDR3 protein: CASSEIGTGIHNEQFF; CDR3 DNA: TGTGCCAGCAGTGAAATCGGGACAGGGATCCACAATGAGCAGTTCTTC
V gene: TRBV10-3; J gene: TRBJ2-7; D gene: -; clone size: once; CDR3 protein: CAIRATGSYEQYF; CDR3 DNA: TGTGCCATCAGAGCAACAGGGTCCTACGAGCAGTACTTC